Given below is one T cell receptor beta chain in context. Excluded were patients having autoimmune disease history or systemic immunosuppression. These data are taken from a study of OX40 agonist ivuxolimab in advanced cancers. On the study more broadly: Head and neck, renal cell, melanoma or hepatocellular carcinoma were the cancers that dose-escalation patients had. Age averaged around 54 years (range about 23 to 80), and less than 85% were male. Three dose-escalation patients had partial responses: one with hepatocellular carcinoma and two with cutaneous melanoma.

This CDR3 contains 16 residues. The germline V gene encodes CDR1 SGDLS and CDR2 YYNGEE. Trimming removed 3 bases from V and 5 bases from J, with 19 bases in between. Produced via immunoSEQ multiplex PCR; TCRdb's table is partial and in-frame only. This sample carries about 60,000 clones, 70% to 90% of them seen once, and the ten largest clones take approximately 11%. This sequence was found in an adult with an advanced solid tumor such as melanoma, head and neck, liver or kidney cancer. This sample comprised CD4+ or CD8+ T cells sorted from blood, obtained in a trial of the OX40 agonist ivuxolimab. V usage is TRBV9 and J usage is TRBJ2-3; D remains unclear. CDR3: CASSASSVGVEDTQYF. The CDR3 DNA reads as TGTGCCAGCAGCGCCAGTTCCGTGGGTGTAGAAGATACGCAGTATTTT.